The 2 T cell receptor beta chains below come from one sample, sequenced in a study of blood T cells in healthy people across ages. The second PCR ran about 7 to 12 cycles with a sample-barcoded 5' primer and J-beta primers. One entry per CDR3 protein results from TCRdb running MiXCR on the 5' RACE reads. The data show 700,000 to 850,000 distinct CDR3 sequences, 50% to 65% seen once. Sequencing was performed on blood. The source is a man at least 80 years old in good health.

The chain recombines TRBV28 with TRBJ1-2; possibly TRBD1 for D (5 bases). V lost 4 bases, J lost 7 bases, and 13 bases lay in between. Germline assignment: CDR1 MDHEN and CDR2 SYDVKM. The CDR3 is 13 amino acids. The CDR3 bases are TGTGCCAGCAGTTGGGACCGGGCGGGTGGCTACACCTTC. The encoded protein is CASSWDRAGGYTF.

The chain is built from TRBV9 and TRBJ1-2, with 7 bases matching TRBD1. With 3 bases clipped from V and 2 bases from J, the junction kept 13 bases outside the gene matches. The CDR3 sequence is 17 residues long. CDR1 and CDR2 (germline): SGDLS, YYNGEE. The CDR3 DNA follows: TGTGCCAGCAGCGCGCGGGACAGCAAAAGTAGAAACTATGGCTACACCTTC. This sequence encodes CASSARDSKSRNYGYTF.